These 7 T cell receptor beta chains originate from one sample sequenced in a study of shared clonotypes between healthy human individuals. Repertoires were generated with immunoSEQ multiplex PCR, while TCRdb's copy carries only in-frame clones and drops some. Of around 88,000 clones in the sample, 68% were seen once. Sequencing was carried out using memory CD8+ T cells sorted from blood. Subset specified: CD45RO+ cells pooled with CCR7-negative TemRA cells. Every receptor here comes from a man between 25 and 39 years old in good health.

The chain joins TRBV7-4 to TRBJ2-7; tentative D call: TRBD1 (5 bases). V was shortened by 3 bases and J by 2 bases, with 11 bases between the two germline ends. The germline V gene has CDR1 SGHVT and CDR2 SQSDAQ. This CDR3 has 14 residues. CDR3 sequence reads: CASSFSTAAYEQYF. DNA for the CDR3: TGTGCCAGCAGCTTTTCGACAGCCGCCTACGAGCAGTACTTC.

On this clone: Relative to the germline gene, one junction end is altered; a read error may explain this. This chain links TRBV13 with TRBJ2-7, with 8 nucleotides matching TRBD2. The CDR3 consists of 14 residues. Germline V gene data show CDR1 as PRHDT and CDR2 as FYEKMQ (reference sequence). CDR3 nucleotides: TGTGCCAGCAGCATAGGGACTAGCTCCTACGAGCAGTACTTC. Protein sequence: CASSIGTSSYEQYF.

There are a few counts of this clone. The CDR3 loop is CAWRGLAGTGELFF. The DNA of the CDR3 is TGTGCCTGGAGGGGACTAGCGGGCACCGGGGAGCTGTTTTTT. The rearrangement links TRBV30 to TRBJ2-2, with 12 bases lining up with TRBD2. Per the germline V gene, CDR1 is GTSNPN and CDR2 is SVGIG (reference sequence). The trim removed 3 bases at V and 4 bases at J, leaving 0 bases unmatched. This CDR3 comprises 14 residues.

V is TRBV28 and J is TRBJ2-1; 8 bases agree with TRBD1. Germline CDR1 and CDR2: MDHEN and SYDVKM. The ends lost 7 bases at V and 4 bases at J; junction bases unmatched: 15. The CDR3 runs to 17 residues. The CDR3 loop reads CASTLKSGQAKYNEQFF. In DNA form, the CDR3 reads TGTGCCAGCACCCTGAAATCGGGACAGGCAAAATACAATGAGCAGTTCTTC.

CDR3 sequence (DNA): TGTGCCAGCAGCGGGCCAGGGGGCTTTATATCGGGTGAGCAGTTCTTC. Translating it yields CASSGPGGFISGEQFF. The chain recombines TRBV7-8 with TRBJ2-1, with TRBD1 matching 8 bases. The CDR3 extends over 16 amino acids. Trimming took 5 bases from V and 9 from J; bases not matched to a gene: 15. Germline lookup yields CDR1 SGHVS and CDR2 FQNEAQ.

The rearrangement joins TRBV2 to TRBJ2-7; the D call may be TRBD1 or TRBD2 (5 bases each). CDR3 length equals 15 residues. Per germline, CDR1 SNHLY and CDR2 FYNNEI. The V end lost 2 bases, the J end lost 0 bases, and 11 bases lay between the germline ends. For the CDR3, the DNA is TGTGCCAGCAGTGAACCGGGGCAAGGCTCCTACGAGCAGTACTTC. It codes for CASSEPGQGSYEQYF.

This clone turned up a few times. The CDR3 DNA reads as TGTGCCAGCAGCTGGACTCATGAGCAGTACTTC. Translation: CASSWTHEQYF. The chain couples TRBV28 to TRBJ2-7; tentatively, D is TRBD2 (5 bases). The CDR3 covers 11 residues. The V end lost 6 bases, the J end lost 7 bases, and 10 bases lay between the germline ends. Per the germline V gene, CDR1 is MDHEN and CDR2 is SYDVKM.